The 15 T cell receptor beta chains below come from one sample, sequenced in a study of human T cells and chemical hapten exposure. Time point reported: pre-sensitization, week 0. Treatment specified: therapeutic diphenylcyclopropenone sensitization with weekly scalp DPC. The study extracted total RNA from unfractionated whole blood. TCRdb re-called the RACE reads with MiXCR, one entry per CDR3 protein. The sample carries approximately 32,000 distinct CDR3 sequences, 9% to 15% recorded once. The sequencing here drew on whole blood, taken in connection with sensitization to the hapten diphenylcyclopropenone (DPC). The receptor source for this set is a middle-aged woman with alopecia areata. Some clones in this sample may be carry-over from other donors' samples.

The chain has TRBV4-1 and TRBJ2-7; perhaps TRBD1 as D (6 bases). Germline V gene sequence: CDR1 MGHRA, CDR2 YSYEKL. V shed 4 bases and J shed 2 bases, with 9 bases lying between them. The CDR3 length is 13 residues. The CDR3 sequence: CASSRRQAYEQYF. The CDR3 DNA is TGCGCCAGCAGCCGGAGACAGGCCTACGAGCAGTACTTC.

This clonotype was found many times. V is TRBV9 and J is TRBJ2-7; 10 nucleotides line up with TRBD2. The CDR3 has 15 amino acids. Trimming removed 3 bases from V and 4 bases from J; junction bases left unmatched: 7. Germline-derived CDR1 and CDR2 are SGDLS and YYNGEE. As DNA, the CDR3 is TGTGCCAGCAGCGACGGAACTAGCGGGACGTACGAGCAGTACTTC. It encodes CASSDGTSGTYEQYF.

This clonotype came up a few times. The chain recombines TRBV20-1 with TRBJ2-3; D remains unclear. V lost 0 bases to trimming and J lost 2 bases, with 18 bases between them. CDR1 DFQATT and CDR2 SNEGSKA come from the germline V gene (reference sequence). The CDR3 runs to 17 residues. CDR3 in DNA: TGCAGTGCTAGAGACTCAACAACCCTATCCTCCACAGATACGCAGTATTTT. It codes for CSARDSTTLSSTDTQYF.

By proportion, this clonotype is medium-sized. The J gene is TRBJ2-5, the V gene TRBV27; D ambiguous. Germline V CDR1 and CDR2: MNHEY, SMNVEV (reference sequence). Trimming shortened V by 7 bases and J by 5 bases, and 8 bases separated the two germline ends. The length of the CDR3 is 11 residues. In DNA form, the CDR3 reads TGTGCCAGCACCTCAGGCGAGACCCAGTACTTC. This gives the protein CASTSGETQYF.

In this sample, this clonotype turned up a few times. This chain connects TRBV20-1 to TRBJ2-7; maybe TRBD2 (5 bases). This CDR3 has 12 amino acids. CDR1 is DFQATT, CDR2 SNEGSKA, per germline (reference sequence). V lost 5 bases and J 3 bases, leaving 11 bases between the germline ends. The chain's CDR3 is CSARLDFYEQYF. Here the CDR3 DNA reads TGCAGTGCTCGCCTGGACTTCTACGAGCAGTACTTC.

This clonotype was found a few times. V usage is TRBV6-1 and J usage is TRBJ1-1, with 9 bases fitting TRBD1. CDR1 MNHNS and CDR2 SASEGT come from the germline V gene. V lost 4 bases to trimming and J lost 1 base; unmatched junction nucleotides: 4. This CDR3 contains 15 residues. The CDR3 reads CASSGDRDRNTEAFF. CDR3 in DNA: TGTGCCAGCAGTGGGGACAGGGATAGGAACACTGAAGCTTTCTTT.

As for this clonotype: One junction end does not reproduce the germline sequence, and a read error may be involved. The genes are TRBV29-1 and TRBJ2-3; no definite D call. The CDR3 loop spans 11 amino acids. Germline V gene sequence: CDR1 SQVTM, CDR2 ANQGSEA. The CDR3, as DNA: TGCAACGTTGAAAACACAGATACGCAGTATTTT. Translated: CNVENTDTQYF.

This clonotype showed up many times. The rearrangement links TRBV5-4 to TRBJ2-3; 10 positions agree with TRBD2. Looked up from germline, CDR1 is SGHNT and CDR2 is YYREEE (reference sequence). Trimming removed 3 bases from V and 2 bases from J; junction bases left unmatched: 9. The CDR3 has 17 residues. The CDR3 DNA is TGTGCCAGCAGCTCCCCTAGCGGGAGAGGGGACACAGATACGCAGTATTTT. It is translated as CASSSPSGRGDTDTQYF.

This clonotype appeared a few times. The chain has TRBV18 and TRBJ1-1, with D uncertain. The CDR3 is made up of 14 amino acids. The V end lost 2 bases, the J end lost 0 bases, and 7 bases lay between the germline ends. Germline CDR1 KGHSH, CDR2 LQKENI. The CDR3 sequence is CASSPENVNTEAFF. CDR3 nucleotide sequence: TGTGCCAGCTCACCAGAAAATGTGAACACTGAAGCTTTCTTT.

This clonotype was seen many times. This rearrangement joins TRBV29-1 to TRBJ2-1, with 9 bases identical to TRBD2. CDR1 SQVTM and CDR2 ANQGSEA come from the germline V gene. Trimming at V came to 6 bases and at J to 6 bases, leaving 6 bases not matched to a gene. CDR3 length: 13 amino acids. Here the CDR3 reads CSVAAGGLNEQFF. The CDR3 nucleotides read TGCAGCGTGGCTGCGGGAGGGCTCAATGAGCAGTTCTTC.

This clonotype was seen a few times. The V call is TRBV20-1, the J call TRBJ2-4, with TRBD2 identical over 9 bases. V gave up 1 base and J gave up 0 bases; unmatched junction bases: 4. There are 16 residues in the CDR3. The V gene's germline CDR1 is DFQATT and CDR2 SNEGSKA (reference sequence). The CDR3 loop is CSARGLAVLAKNIQYF. As DNA, the CDR3 is TGCAGTGCTAGAGGACTAGCGGTACTAGCCAAAAACATTCAGTACTTC.

This clonotype occurred a few times. The genes are TRBV6-5 and TRBJ1-4; 9 bases map to TRBD1. The V gene's germline CDR1 is MNHEY and CDR2 SVGAGI. With V trimmed by 0 bases and J by 5 bases, 1 base remained unmatched. The CDR3 contains 15 residues. CDR3 sequence reads: CASSYSTGGNEKLFF. DNA for the CDR3: TGTGCCAGCAGTTACTCGACAGGGGGGAATGAAAAACTGTTTTTT.

V gene TRBV7-9 combines with J gene TRBJ2-7, with TRBD2 matching 7 bases. CDR1 SEHNR and CDR2 FQNEAQ come from the germline V gene (reference sequence). The CDR3 has 13 residues. V shed 1 base, J shed 6 bases, and the junction held 3 bases outside the gene matches. The CDR3 DNA reads TGTGCCAGCAGCTTAGGCGGGAGTGGCGAGCAGTACTTC. As protein: CASSLGGSGEQYF.

At least ten counts were recorded for this clonotype. The CDR3 sequence is CASSRPGQTFYEQYF. CDR3 DNA sequence: TGTGCCAGCAGCCGCCCGGGACAGACTTTCTACGAGCAGTACTTC. The rearrangement links TRBV12-3 or TRBV12-4 to TRBJ2-7, with 7 bases fitting TRBD1. The CDR3 is 15 residues long. Trimming removed 6 bases from V and 3 bases from J; junction bases left unmatched: 11.

This clonotype was detected ten times or more. This chain uses TRBV6-1 with TRBJ2-7; D remains ambiguous. The V gene lost 5 bases and the J gene lost 3 bases, with 11 bases spanning the gap. Germline CDR1 and CDR2: MNHNS and SASEGT. CDR3 length: 13 residues. CDR3 protein: CASSTNQRYEQYF. The CDR3 region has the DNA TGTGCCAGCAGTACTAATCAACGCTACGAGCAGTACTTC.